This note documents a single TCR beta chain sequence. The antigen is unknown. From germline, CDR1 is MNHEY and CDR2 SMNVEV (reference sequence). This CDR3 region has 15 residues. Trimming at V came to 3 bases and at J to 7 bases, leaving 10 bases not matched to a gene. Sequenced by immunoSEQ multiplex PCR; TCRdb stores in-frame clones only, minus some. The sample consists of 90,000 to 100,000 clones, approximately 93% of them appearing once. The data are from a study of cytomegalovirus exposure and HLA in healthy donors. The overall study: The same platform as the approximately 670 first-cohort repertoires was used for the 90 to 150 validation repertoires, a later analysis reported.

Regarding the study as a whole: With high specificity and sensitivity, the classifier reportedly diagnosed cytomegalovirus status. Researchers catalogued about 160 TCR beta chains as cytomegalovirus-associated.

The sequencing sample was made of PBMCs. The sequence came from a woman in her twenties or thirties in good health and CMV-seropositive. The V gene is TRBV27, the J gene TRBJ1-1; TRBD1 agrees at 8 bases. The CDR3, as DNA: TGTGCCAGCAGTTTGTACAGGGGGGCCCCTAATGAAGCTTTCTTT. This translates into CASSLYRGAPNEAFF.